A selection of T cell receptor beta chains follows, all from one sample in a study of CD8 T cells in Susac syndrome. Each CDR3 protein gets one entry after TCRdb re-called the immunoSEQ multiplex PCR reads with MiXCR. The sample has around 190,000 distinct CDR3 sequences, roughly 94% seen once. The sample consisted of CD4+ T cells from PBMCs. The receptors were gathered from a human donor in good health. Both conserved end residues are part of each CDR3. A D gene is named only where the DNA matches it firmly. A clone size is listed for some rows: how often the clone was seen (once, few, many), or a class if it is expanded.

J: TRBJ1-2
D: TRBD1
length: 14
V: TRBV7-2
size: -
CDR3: CASSSGQGAGGYTF
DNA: TGTGCCAGCAGCTCGGGACAGGGGGCCGGAGGCTACACCTTC

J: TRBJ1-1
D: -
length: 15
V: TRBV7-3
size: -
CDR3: CASSLRSRDRTEAFF
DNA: TGTGCCAGCAGCTTAAGAAGCAGGGATCGCACTGAAGCTTTCTTT

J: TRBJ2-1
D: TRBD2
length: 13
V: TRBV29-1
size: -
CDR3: CSVDASGAGEQFF
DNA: TGCAGCGTTGATGCTAGCGGAGCTGGGGAGCAGTTCTTC

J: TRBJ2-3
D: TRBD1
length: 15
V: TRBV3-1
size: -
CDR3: CASSQGQGFTDTQYF
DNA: TGTGCCAGCAGCCAAGGACAGGGGTTCACAGATACGCAGTATTTT

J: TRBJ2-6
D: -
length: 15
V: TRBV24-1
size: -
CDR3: CATSASGSGANVLTF
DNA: TGTGCCACCAGTGCTTCAGGCTCGGGGGCCAACGTCCTGACTTTC

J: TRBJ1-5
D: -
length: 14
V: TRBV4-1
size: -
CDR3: CASSGTHSNQPQHF
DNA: TGCGCCAGCAGCGGTACTCATAGCAATCAGCCCCAGCATTTT

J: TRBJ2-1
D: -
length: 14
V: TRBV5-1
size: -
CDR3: CASSLRATYNEQFF
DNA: TGCGCCAGCAGCTTAAGGGCCACCTACAATGAGCAGTTCTTC

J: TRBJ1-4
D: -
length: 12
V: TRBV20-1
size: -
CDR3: CSAPFVGEKLFF
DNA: TGCAGTGCCCCCTTCGTGGGGGAAAAACTGTTTTTT

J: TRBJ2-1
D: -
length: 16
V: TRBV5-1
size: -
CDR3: CASSSGTASSYNEQFF
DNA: TGCGCCAGCAGTTCCGGGACGGCGAGCTCCTACAATGAGCAGTTCTTC

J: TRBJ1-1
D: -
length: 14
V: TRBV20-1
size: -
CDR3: CSARDPRVNTEAFF
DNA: TGCAGTGCTAGAGATCCCAGGGTGAACACTGAAGCTTTCTTT

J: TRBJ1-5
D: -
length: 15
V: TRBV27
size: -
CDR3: CASSPDRSSNQPQHF
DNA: TGTGCCAGCAGTCCAGACAGGTCCAGCAATCAGCCCCAGCATTTT

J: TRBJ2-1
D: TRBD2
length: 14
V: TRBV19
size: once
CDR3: CASSHSGGSNEQFF
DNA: TGTGCCAGTAGTCACAGCGGGGGTTCCAATGAGCAGTTCTTC

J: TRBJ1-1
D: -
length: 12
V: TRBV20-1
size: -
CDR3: CSAPLGGTEAFF
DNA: TGCAGTGCTCCCCTCGGGGGCACTGAAGCTTTCTTT

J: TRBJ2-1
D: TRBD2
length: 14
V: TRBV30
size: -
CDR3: CACVDQREYNEQFF
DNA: TGTGCCTGCGTGGACCAGCGGGAGTACAATGAGCAGTTCTTC

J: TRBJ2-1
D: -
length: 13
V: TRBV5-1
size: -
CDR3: CASSLEPQGSLIF
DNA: TGCGCCAGCAGCTTGGAGCCGCAGGGTAGTTTGATCTTC

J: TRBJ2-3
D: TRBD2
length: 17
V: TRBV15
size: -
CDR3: CATSRDGTPLAGDTQYF
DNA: TGTGCCACCAGCAGAGATGGGACCCCTTTAGCGGGAGATACGCAGTATTTT

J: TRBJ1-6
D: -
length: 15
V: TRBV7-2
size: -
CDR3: CASSLRHINNSPLHF
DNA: TGTGCCAGCAGCTTAAGACACATCAATAATTCACCCCTCCACTTT

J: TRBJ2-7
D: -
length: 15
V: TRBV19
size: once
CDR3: CASGEQLNPSYEQYF
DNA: TGTGCCAGTGGGGAACAGTTGAACCCTTCCTACGAGCAGTACTTC

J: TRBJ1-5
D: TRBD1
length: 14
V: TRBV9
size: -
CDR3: CASSATGGNQPQHF
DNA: TGTGCCAGCAGCGCAACAGGGGGGAATCAGCCCCAGCATTTT

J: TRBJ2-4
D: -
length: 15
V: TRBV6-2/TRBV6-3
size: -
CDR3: CASSWSSVAGSIQYF
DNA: TGTGCCAGCAGTTGGTCAAGTGTTGCGGGGAGCATTCAGTACTTC

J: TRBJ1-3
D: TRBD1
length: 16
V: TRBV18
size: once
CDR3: CASSPPQGASGNTIYF
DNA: TGTGCCAGCTCACCGCCACAGGGGGCCTCTGGAAACACCATATATTTT

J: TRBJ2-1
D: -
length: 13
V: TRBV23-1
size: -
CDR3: CASARRSYNEQFF
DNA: TGCGCCAGCGCGCGTAGGTCCTACAATGAGCAGTTCTTC

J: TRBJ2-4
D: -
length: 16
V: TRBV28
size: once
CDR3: CASTPRDQVAKNIQYF
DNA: TGTGCCAGCACCCCCCGGGACCAAGTAGCCAAAAACATTCAGTACTTC

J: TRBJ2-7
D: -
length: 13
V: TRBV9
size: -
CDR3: CASSVGQDNEQYF
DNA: TGTGCCAGCAGCGTAGGACAGGACAACGAGCAGTACTTC

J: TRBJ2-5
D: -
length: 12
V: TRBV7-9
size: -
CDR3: CASSLSGGAQYF
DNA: TGTGCCAGCAGCTTAAGTGGCGGAGCCCAGTACTTC

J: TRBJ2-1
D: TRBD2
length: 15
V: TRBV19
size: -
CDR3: CASSRRAGVNNEQFF
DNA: TGTGCCAGTAGTAGGCGAGCGGGAGTTAACAATGAGCAGTTCTTC

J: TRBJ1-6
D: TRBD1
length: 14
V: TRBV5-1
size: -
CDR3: CASSSQGDNSPLHF
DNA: TGCGCCAGCAGCTCCCAGGGGGACAATTCACCCCTCCACTTT

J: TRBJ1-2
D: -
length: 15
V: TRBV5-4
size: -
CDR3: CASSRREAENYGYTF
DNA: TGTGCCAGCAGTCGAAGGGAAGCTGAAAACTATGGCTACACCTTC

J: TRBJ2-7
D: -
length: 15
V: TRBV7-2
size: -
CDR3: CASSLITGHSYEQYF
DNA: TGTGCCAGCAGCTTAATCACAGGACACTCCTACGAGCAGTACTTC

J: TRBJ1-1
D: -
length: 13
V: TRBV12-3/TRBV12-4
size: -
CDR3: CASSPGRNTEAFF
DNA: TGTGCCAGCAGTCCCGGGAGGAACACTGAAGCTTTCTTT

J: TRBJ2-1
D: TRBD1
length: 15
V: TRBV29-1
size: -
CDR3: CSVVKGTGGLDEQFF
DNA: TGCAGCGTTGTTAAGGGGACAGGGGGCTTGGATGAGCAGTTCTTC